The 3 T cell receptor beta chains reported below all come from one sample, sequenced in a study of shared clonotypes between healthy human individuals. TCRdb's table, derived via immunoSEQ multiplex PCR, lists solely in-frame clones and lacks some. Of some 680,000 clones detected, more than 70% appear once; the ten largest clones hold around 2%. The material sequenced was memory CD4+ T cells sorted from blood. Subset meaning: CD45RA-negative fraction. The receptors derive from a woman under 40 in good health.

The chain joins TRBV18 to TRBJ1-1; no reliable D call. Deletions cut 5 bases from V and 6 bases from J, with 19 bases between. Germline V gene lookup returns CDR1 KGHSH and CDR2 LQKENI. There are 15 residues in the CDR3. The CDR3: CASSEMGGFDSEAFF. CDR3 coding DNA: TGTGCCAGCTCAGAGATGGGCGGCTTTGACTCTGAAGCTTTCTTT. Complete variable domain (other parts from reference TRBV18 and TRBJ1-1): NAGVMQNPRHLVRRRGQEARLRCSPMKGHSHVYWYRQLPEEGLKFMVYLQKENIIDESGMPKERFSAEFPKEGPSILRIQQVVRGDSAAYFCASSEMGGFDSEAFFGQGTRLTVV.

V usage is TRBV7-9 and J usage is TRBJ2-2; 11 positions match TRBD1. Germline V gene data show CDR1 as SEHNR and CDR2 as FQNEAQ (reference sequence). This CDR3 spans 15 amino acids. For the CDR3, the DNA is TGTGGGGAGGACAGGGGGCTCTCGAACACCGGGGAGCTGTTTTTT. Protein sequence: CGEDRGLSNTGELFF. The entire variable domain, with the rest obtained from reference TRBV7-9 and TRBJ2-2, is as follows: DTGVSQNPRHKITKRGQNVTFRCDPISEHNRLYWYRQTLGQGPEFLTYFQNEAQLEKSRLLSDRFSAERPKGSFSTLEIQRTEQGDSAMYLCGEDRGLSNTGELFFGEGSRLTVL.

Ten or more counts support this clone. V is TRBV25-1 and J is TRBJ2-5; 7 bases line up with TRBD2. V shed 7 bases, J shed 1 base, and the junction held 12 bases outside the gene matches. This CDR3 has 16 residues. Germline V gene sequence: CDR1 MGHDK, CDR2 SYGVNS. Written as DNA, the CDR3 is TGTGCCAGCACCTACGGGGGGTCTTGGAGCCAAGAGACCCAGTACTTC. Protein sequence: CASTYGGSWSQETQYF.